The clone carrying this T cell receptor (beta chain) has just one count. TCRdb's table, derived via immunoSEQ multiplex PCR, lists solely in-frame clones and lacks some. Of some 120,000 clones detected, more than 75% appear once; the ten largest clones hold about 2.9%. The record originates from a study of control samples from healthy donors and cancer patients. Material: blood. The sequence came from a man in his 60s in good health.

The CDR3 nucleotides read TGTGCCAGCAGGGGACCGCTAGCCAAAAACATTCAGTACTTC. This codes for CASRGPLAKNIQYF. J is TRBJ2-4 and V is TRBV2; the D gene could be TRBD1 or TRBD2 (5 bases each). The length of the CDR3 is 14 residues. In germline, CDR1 is SNHLY, CDR2 FYNNEI. Trimming took off 6 bases at V and 0 bases at J, with 9 bases between the two ends.